These T cell receptor beta chains were read from a single sample in a study of blood T cell repertoires in COVID-19. Measured with immunoSEQ multiplex PCR; TCRdb has only the in-frame clones, and not every one. The data contain over 130,000 clones, approximately 86% of them seen just once; the ten biggest clones take up more than 5%. Sequencing used peripheral blood. The receptors come from a human donor in a cohort sampled during active COVID-19. Each CDR3 is given with its conserved first and last residue. Each record gives: CDR3 protein, D gene, V gene, J gene. The D gene is left open where the match is weak.

CDR3 protein: CAWSYSLDTTFIYEQYF; D gene: -; V gene: TRBV30; J gene: TRBJ2-7
CDR3 protein: CASRQTGDVYEQYF; D gene: TRBD1; V gene: TRBV6-6; J gene: TRBJ2-7
CDR3 protein: CASSLKGLAGRGQYF; D gene: -; V gene: TRBV21-1; J gene: TRBJ2-7
CDR3 protein: CASSWGQGTTLEQFF; D gene: -; V gene: TRBV5-8; J gene: TRBJ2-1
CDR3 protein: CASSLAGRTGTVCNQPQHF; D gene: TRBD1; V gene: TRBV11-3; J gene: TRBJ1-5
CDR3 protein: CTSSYLGPGQETQYF; D gene: -; V gene: TRBV6-5; J gene: TRBJ2-5
CDR3 protein: CASSLRGGVADTQYF; D gene: -; V gene: TRBV5-4; J gene: TRBJ2-3
CDR3 protein: CAAGGASTGELFF; D gene: -; V gene: TRBV24-1; J gene: TRBJ2-2
CDR3 protein: CASSSSVLVGETQYF; D gene: -; V gene: TRBV6-5; J gene: TRBJ2-5
CDR3 protein: CASSSRWAGTNEQFF; D gene: -; V gene: TRBV4-1; J gene: TRBJ2-1
CDR3 protein: CASSPGARELNSPLHF; D gene: -; V gene: TRBV11-2; J gene: TRBJ1-6
CDR3 protein: CASSLEGGRETQYF; D gene: TRBD1; V gene: TRBV27; J gene: TRBJ2-5
CDR3 protein: CASSVMASGSHEQFF; D gene: TRBD2; V gene: TRBV9; J gene: TRBJ2-1
CDR3 protein: CASSPSDRGYGYTF; D gene: TRBD1; V gene: TRBV28; J gene: TRBJ1-2
CDR3 protein: CASSQATGTYGYTF; D gene: -; V gene: TRBV3-1/TRBV3-2; J gene: TRBJ1-2
CDR3 protein: CASSLEGVYEQYF; D gene: -; V gene: TRBV5-1; J gene: TRBJ2-7
CDR3 protein: CASSLRNSGFNYGYTF; D gene: -; V gene: TRBV5-1; J gene: TRBJ1-2
CDR3 protein: CASSWRPGQGSTGELFF; D gene: TRBD1; V gene: TRBV5-1; J gene: TRBJ2-2
CDR3 protein: CASSRGAGTYGYTF; D gene: -; V gene: TRBV18; J gene: TRBJ1-2
CDR3 protein: CASSPQGSKGSEAFF; D gene: TRBD1; V gene: TRBV7-2; J gene: TRBJ1-1
CDR3 protein: CAWNRDRSYEQYF; D gene: TRBD1; V gene: TRBV30; J gene: TRBJ2-7
CDR3 protein: CASSLQGLVHEQYF; D gene: -; V gene: TRBV28; J gene: TRBJ2-7
CDR3 protein: CASSLGTGALGEETQYF; D gene: TRBD1; V gene: TRBV5-1; J gene: TRBJ2-5
CDR3 protein: CAWSNHPGQGDGYTF; D gene: TRBD1; V gene: TRBV30; J gene: TRBJ1-2
CDR3 protein: CSVGTALNTEAFF; D gene: -; V gene: TRBV29-1; J gene: TRBJ1-1
CDR3 protein: CASSLRSTGGETQYF; D gene: TRBD1; V gene: TRBV28; J gene: TRBJ2-5
CDR3 protein: CAISEREGQETQYF; D gene: TRBD2; V gene: TRBV10-3; J gene: TRBJ2-5
CDR3 protein: CASSTPGLALSTGELFF; D gene: TRBD2; V gene: TRBV28; J gene: TRBJ2-2
CDR3 protein: CASSSTGTTGELFF; D gene: -; V gene: TRBV6-6; J gene: TRBJ2-2
CDR3 protein: CAWSVYGQGTKKLFF; D gene: -; V gene: TRBV30; J gene: TRBJ1-4
CDR3 protein: CASSLHRGHSPLHF; D gene: TRBD1; V gene: TRBV28; J gene: TRBJ1-6
CDR3 protein: CASSLGYQETQYF; D gene: -; V gene: TRBV7-8; J gene: TRBJ2-5
CDR3 protein: CASGVDRANTGELFF; D gene: TRBD1; V gene: TRBV6-5; J gene: TRBJ2-2
CDR3 protein: CASSSTGVGANVLTF; D gene: TRBD1; V gene: TRBV7-3; J gene: TRBJ2-6
CDR3 protein: CASSFLDRRDNSPLHF; D gene: -; V gene: TRBV27; J gene: TRBJ1-6
CDR3 protein: CASSLRRGGVNTEAFF; D gene: -; V gene: TRBV5-1; J gene: TRBJ1-1
CDR3 protein: CASSQRAGGPDTQYF; D gene: TRBD2; V gene: TRBV4-1; J gene: TRBJ2-3
CDR3 protein: CASRSDRPSYNEQFF; D gene: -; V gene: TRBV6-5; J gene: TRBJ2-1
CDR3 protein: CASFRSGNTIYF; D gene: -; V gene: TRBV19; J gene: TRBJ1-3
CDR3 protein: CASSETTYTDTQYF; D gene: -; V gene: TRBV25-1; J gene: TRBJ2-3